The clone carrying this TCR beta chain has at least ten counts. Using RNA transcripts as the source, TCR beta CDR3 regions were amplified. When the TCR CDR3 underwent first-round RT-PCR, the HTBI primer set was used. TCRdb reprocessed the multiplex PCR reads with MiXCR, giving one entry per CDR3 protein. Among under 450,000 distinct CDR3 sequences, approximately 14% were seen once, and the ten largest hold around an eighth. Exclusions: uncontrolled infection, other autoimmune disease, pregnancy, lactation. PBMCs were obtained from over 8.5 ml fresh peripheral blood. This entry comes from a study of T cells in Graves' hyperthyroidism and ophthalmopathy. CDR1 is KGHDR, CDR2 SFDVKD, per germline. The CDR3 consists of 16 residues. V was clipped by 9 bases and J by 0 bases, with 14 bases between them.

Material: blood. This receptor was obtained from a woman aged 18-30 years with Graves' hyperthyroidism. The chain couples TRBV24-1 to TRBJ2-6; D possibly matches TRBD1 or TRBD2 (5 bases each). CDR3 loop: CATGGEGASGANVLTF. Here the CDR3 DNA reads TGTGCCACCGGGGGAGAAGGGGCCTCTGGGGCCAACGTCCTGACTTTC.